What follows are 11 T cell receptor beta chains derived from one specimen sequenced in a study of blood T cell repertoires in COVID-19. Here immunoSEQ multiplex PCR was the method, and the copy in TCRdb shows in-frame clones only, minus some. This sample has 390,000 or so clones, with roughly four fifths found just once. The sample comprised PBMCs or T cells enriched from blood (not recorded which). The receptors derive from a woman between 45 and 60 years old who had recovered from COVID-19.

The chain carries TRBV5-6 and TRBJ1-2; no clear D. The CDR3 totals 15 residues. V lost 0 bases and J 1 base, leaving 10 bases between the germline ends. Looked up from germline, CDR1 is SGHDT and CDR2 is YYEEEE. Here the CDR3 DNA reads TGTGCCAGCAGCTTGGACCAAGCCTTTAACTATGGCTACACCTTC. This encodes CASSLDQAFNYGYTF.

This clone was recorded once. The J gene is TRBJ1-1, the V gene TRBV29-1, with 11 bases lining up with TRBD1. Trimming removed 7 bases from V and 5 bases from J; junction bases left unmatched: 9. The CDR3 contains 14 residues. Germline values: CDR1 SQVTM, CDR2 ANQGSEA. The CDR3 loop reads CSAKSGQGGTEAFF. The CDR3 DNA sequence: TGCAGCGCTAAGTCGGGACAGGGGGGTACTGAAGCTTTCTTT.

A single count supports this clone. V gene TRBV19 combines with J gene TRBJ2-7; 8 bases agree with TRBD2. V trimming: 9 bases; J trimming: 0 bases; junction bases outside the gene matches: 10. The V gene's germline CDR1 is LNHDA and CDR2 SQIVND (reference sequence). The CDR3 has 15 amino acids. CDR3 protein: CASLSGTRSSYEQYF. CDR3 DNA: TGTGCCAGCCTCTCCGGGACTAGGAGCTCCTACGAGCAGTACTTC.

The chain uses TRBV9 and TRBJ2-3; 10 nucleotides align to TRBD2. V lost 2 bases and J lost 1; bases outside the gene matches: 4. The germline V gene encodes CDR1 SGDLS and CDR2 YYNGEE. The CDR3 length is 16 residues. The CDR3 loop is CASSVRTSGGTDTQYF. CDR3 coding DNA: TGTGCCAGCAGCGTCCGGACTAGCGGAGGCACAGATACGCAGTATTTT. Complete variable domain (other parts from reference TRBV9 and TRBJ2-3): DSGVTQTPKHLITATGQRVTLRCSPRSGDLSVYWYQQSLDQGLQFLIQYYNGEERAKGNILERFSAQQFPDLHSELNLSSLELGDSALYFCASSVRTSGGTDTQYFGPGTRLTVL.

This chain joins TRBV20-1 and TRBJ2-5, with 8 nucleotides matching TRBD1. CDR1 DFQATT and CDR2 SNEGSKA come from the germline V gene (reference sequence). Trimming took 3 bases from V and 12 from J; bases not matched to a gene: 3. The CDR3 totals 10 residues. For the CDR3, the DNA is TGCAGTGCTAGGGCGGGACAGGAGTACTTC. Residues: CSARAGQEYF.

The chain uses TRBV27 and TRBJ2-7; 7 bases are shared with TRBD1. Per germline, CDR1 MNHEY and CDR2 SMNVEV (reference sequence). The CDR3 runs 13 residues. V gave up 4 bases and J gave up 6 bases; unmatched junction bases: 6. CDR3: CASSSRGQGEQYF. The CDR3, as DNA: TGTGCCAGCAGTTCGAGGGGGCAGGGCGAGCAGTACTTC.

The gene calls are TRBV6-1 and TRBJ1-2; D call uncertain. This CDR3 contains 15 residues. Germline values: CDR1 MNHNS, CDR2 SASEGT. Trimming stripped 1 base from V and 3 bases from J, with 12 bases between. DNA for the CDR3: TGTGCCAGCAGTGAAGTCGGAGGGTCCGACTATGGCTACACCTTC. It yields the protein CASSEVGGSDYGYTF.

This rearrangement joins TRBV7-7 to TRBJ2-3; D gene unclear. V dropped 1 base and J dropped 3 bases, with 11 bases sitting between them. This CDR3 is 15 amino acids long. Germline loops: CDR1 SSHAT, CDR2 FNYEAQ (reference sequence). The CDR3 nucleotides are TGTGCCAGCAGCTTAGGGCTTTCGGAGACAGATACGCAGTATTTT. It encodes CASSLGLSETDTQYF.

In the case of this clone: A junction end diverges from the germline sequence, so it may reflect a read error. Other DNA sequences of this sample code for an identical CDR3. The J gene is TRBJ2-7, the V gene TRBV7-9, with 11 bases matching TRBD2. CDR1 is SEHNR, CDR2 FQNEAQ, per germline (reference sequence). The CDR3 is 13 residues long. This CDR3 is CASSLAGGGEQYF. In DNA, the CDR3 is TGTGCCAGCAGCCTAGCGGGGGGAGGCGAGCAGTACTTC.

This rearrangement joins TRBV7-9 to TRBJ2-7; D might be TRBD2 (6 bases). Germline assignment: CDR1 SEHNR and CDR2 FQNEAQ (reference sequence). V was trimmed by 2 bases and J by 2 bases, leaving 13 bases between them. There are 15 residues in the CDR3. The CDR3 DNA is TGTGCCAGCAGCTTATACGGGGGATATACCTACGAGCAGTACTTC. Translated, it gives CASSLYGGYTYEQYF.

In this sample, this clone turned up a few times. The chain combines TRBV7-2 with TRBJ1-6; D unresolved. CDR3 size: 16 residues. Germline assignment: CDR1 SGHTA and CDR2 FQGNSA. Trimming cost V 1 base and J 10 bases, with 17 bases left between them. As DNA, the CDR3 is TGTGCCAGCAGCTTAGATTGGGCTTCGGCCTCCTCACCCCTCCACTTT. Its protein is CASSLDWASASSPLHF.